The clone carrying this T cell receptor beta chain was recorded only once. Its antigen is currently unknown. The record originates from a study of cytomegalovirus exposure and HLA in healthy donors. It was with 60 Vbeta and 13 Jbeta primers that the PCR ran. The repertoire was sequenced with immunoSEQ multiplex PCR; TCRdb's copy has only in-frame clones and lacks some. The profile shows under 110,000 clones, 71% of them singletons. After removal of 0 bases from V and 4 bases from J, the junction contained 19 bases not matched to a gene. The CDR3 has 21 amino acids. Per the germline V gene, CDR1 is SGHVS and CDR2 is FQNEAQ. General observations from the study: When a later analysis was performed, an Asian-associated ancestry cluster reportedly had fewer N-insertions than the approximately 700-donor mean.

This chain uses TRBV7-8 with TRBJ2-7; 12 positions agree with TRBD2. The clonotype comes from a female donor in good health and CMV-seronegative. Specimen: PBMCs. The CDR3 nucleotides are TGTGCCAGCAGCTTAGCCCAATTACAGGGACGGGGACTAGCGGGCTATTACGAGCAGTACTTC. It translates to CASSLAQLQGRGLAGYYEQYF.